This TCR beta chain comes out of a study of radiation and T cells in renal cell carcinoma. This sample's time point: baseline pretreatment blood. Treatment of the sample: 15 Gy SBRT to primary tumor, nephrectomy 4 weeks later. The CDR3 sequence is 14 residues long. The V gene's germline CDR1 is MNHNS and CDR2 SASEGT. V dropped 3 bases and J dropped 8; count of bases not matched to a gene: 9. The method was immunoSEQ multiplex PCR; TCRdb's version includes in-frame clones alone and lacks a portion of them. The sample contains about 160,000 clones, around 90% of which appear only once. The clonotype was recovered from a woman aged 70-85 years with renal cell carcinoma. Specimen: blood, collected from a patient whose treatment included radiotherapy and nephrectomy. This chain joins TRBV6-1 and TRBJ1-2; 7 bases are a match to TRBD1. Written as DNA, the CDR3 is TGTGCCAGCAGTGACAGGGGGACACTTGCAGGCTACACCTTC. It is translated as CASSDRGTLAGYTF.